One and the same sample provided the 7 T cell receptor beta chains below, sequenced in a study of low-dose radiotherapy and immunotherapy resistance in tumors. Time point reported: before trial treatment. cDNA synthesis used a TRAV/TRBV-specific primer set for both chains. A roughly 19-cycle PCR with a constant-region primer and V-primer adapter amplified TCRs. One entry per CDR3 protein results from TCRdb running MiXCR on the reads. The table lists tens of thousands of distinct CDR3 sequences, around 17% of them singletons, with less than 3.5% in the top ten. Sequencing used PBMCs, obtained before treatment. The receptors derive from a male donor with prostate cancer.

The sample holds many counts of this clonotype. The chain employs TRBV20-1 and TRBJ1-4, with TRBD1 as a possible D gene (5 bases). Trimming stripped 0 bases from V and 8 bases from J, with 13 bases between. Germline V gene lookup returns CDR1 DFQATT and CDR2 SNEGSKA (reference sequence). This CDR3 has 14 amino acids. CDR3 nucleotides: TGCAGTGCTAGAGAGGGGGTGTCCTTGGAAAAACTGTTTTTT. It is translated as CSAREGVSLEKLFF.

This clonotype was counted at least ten times. The chain couples TRBV2 to TRBJ2-5; the D gene is possibly TRBD1 (5 bases). The ends were cut back, 3 bases at V and 5 bases at J, with 10 bases in the middle. CDR3 length equals 13 residues. Germline CDR1 SNHLY, CDR2 FYNNEI. The CDR3 loop reads CASSEDTVETQYF. Here the CDR3 DNA reads TGTGCCAGCAGTGAGGACACCGTCGAGACCCAGTACTTC.

Concerning this clonotype itself: A far larger clone lies a single base away; this is likely a read error. The chain is built from TRBV7-9 and TRBJ2-1; D gene unclear. Germline CDR1 SEHNR, CDR2 FQNEAQ (reference sequence). This CDR3 spans 13 amino acids. Trimming cost V 5 bases and J 10 bases, with 15 bases left between them. CDR3 amino acids: CASSLSSDGEQFF. Here the CDR3 DNA reads TGTGCCAGCAGCCTCTCCTCGGATGGCGAGCAGTTCTTC.

This sequence joins TRBV2 and TRBJ2-5; D is tentatively TRBD1 or TRBD2 (5 bases each). V was trimmed by 2 bases and J by 4 bases, leaving 8 bases between them. CDR3 length: 13 residues. The germline V gene has CDR1 SNHLY and CDR2 FYNNEI. The CDR3 is CASSEIGGETQYF. The DNA of the CDR3 is TGTGCCAGCAGTGAAATTGGGGGAGAGACCCAGTACTTC.

This clonotype was seen many times. This chain links TRBV6-1 with TRBJ2-5, with 7 bases matching TRBD1. CDR3 length equals 14 residues. From germline, CDR1 is MNHNS and CDR2 SASEGT. The V and J ends lost 8 bases and 4 bases, in that order; junction bases with no gene match: 10. The chain's CDR3 is CASLPDGTVETQYF. CDR3 nucleotides: TGTGCCAGCCTCCCCGACGGGACAGTAGAGACCCAGTACTTC.

This clonotype was seen ten or more times. The J gene is TRBJ1-1, the V gene TRBV7-3, with D hard to call. In germline, CDR1 is SGHTA, CDR2 FQGTGA. The ends were cut back, 2 bases at V and 0 bases at J, with 4 bases in the middle. The CDR3 is 13 amino acids. The CDR3 DNA reads as TGTGCCAGCAGCTTAGCCATGAACACTGAAGCTTTCTTT. It specifies CASSLAMNTEAFF.

This clonotype occurred many times. The chain has TRBV5-1 and TRBJ2-7, with TRBD1 matching over 9 bases. V shed 4 bases and J 5 bases; nucleotides not matched to a gene: 10. The CDR3 spans 15 residues. Germline V CDR1 and CDR2: SGHRS, YFSETQ. CDR3 coding DNA: TGCGCCAGCAGCGCAACAGGGGGCGCTTCCCACGAGCAGTACTTC. It codes for CASSATGGASHEQYF.